Listed below are T cell receptor beta chains from one sample, sequenced in a study of beta chain features in type 1 diabetes. Some clones are missing from TCRdb's copy, which holds only in-frame ones; the method was immunoSEQ multiplex PCR. The sample records some 900,000 clones, roughly a sixth being singletons. The sample comprised naive CD4+ T cells from blood. These receptors were obtained from a young woman in good health. Both conserved end residues are part of each CDR3. A D gene is named only where the DNA matches it firmly. Where a row states a size, it is once, few, many or the class of an expanded clone; other rows omit it.

v_call,j_call,clone_size,d_call,cdr3_nt,cdr3_aa
TRBV7-2,TRBJ2-5,.,TRBD1,TGTGCCAGCAGCTCCCAGGGGGCTCAAGAGACCCAGTACTTC,CASSSQGAQETQYF
TRBV5-6,TRBJ2-7,.,TRBD2,TGTGCCAGCAGCAGACTAGCGGGAGACTCCTACGAGCAGTACTTC,CASSRLAGDSYEQYF
TRBV5-5,TRBJ1-2,few,TRBD1,TGTGCCAGCAGCCTGGGCGACAGGGTTAGCTATGGCTACACCTTC,CASSLGDRVSYGYTF
TRBV28,TRBJ2-1,.,.,TGTGCCAGTTCGGACAGTACCACCTACAATGAGCAGTTCTTC,CASSDSTTYNEQFF
TRBV4-3,TRBJ2-3,few,.,TGCGCCAGCAGCCTGGGACGTGGTATTGCCACAGATACGCAGTATTTT,CASSLGRGIATDTQYF
TRBV7-2,TRBJ2-7,once,TRBD2,TGTGCCAGCAGACTAGCGGGAAGCTACGAGCAGTACTTC,CASRLAGSYEQYF
TRBV25-1,TRBJ2-5,.,.,TGTGCCAGCAGTGAATGGATCTCAGGTAGAAGAGACCCAGTGTACTTC,CASSEWISGRRDPVYF
TRBV5-6,TRBJ1-2,few,.,TGTGCCAGCAGCCGAGTGTGGGGGCCGACAGGCGCCTATGGCTACACCTTC,CASSRVWGPTGAYGYTF
TRBV6-5,TRBJ2-5,.,.,TGTGCCAGCAGTCTTCCCAGTATGGAGACCCAGTACTTC,CASSLPSMETQYF
TRBV2,TRBJ1-5,.,.,TGTGCCAGCGGACAAATTAGCAATCAGCCCCAGCATTTT,CASGQISNQPQHF
TRBV5-1,TRBJ2-7,.,.,TGCGCCAGCAGCTTGGGACGACATTCCTACGAGCAGTACTTC,CASSLGRHSYEQYF
TRBV28,TRBJ2-7,few,TRBD1,TGTGCCAGCAGACCGGGACAGCTGACCTACGAGCAGTACTTC,CASRPGQLTYEQYF
TRBV5-6,TRBJ2-2,few,TRBD1,TGTGCCAGCAGTTTTAGGGGGCGCACCGGGGAGCTGTTTTTT,CASSFRGRTGELFF
TRBV14,TRBJ2-1,many,.,TGTGCCAGCAGCCAAGTTCAGTATGGTGAGCAGTTCTTC,CASSQVQYGEQFF
TRBV15,TRBJ2-1,.,TRBD2,TGTGCCACCAGCAGAGATCTTTTGGCAGCGGGAGCGGTCAATGAGCAGTTCTTC,CATSRDLLAAGAVNEQFF
TRBV7-9,TRBJ2-2,.,TRBD1,TGTGCCAGCAGCAGCACAGGGGGTGGAACCGGGGAGCTGTTTTTT,CASSSTGGGTGELFF
TRBV5-4,TRBJ2-5,few,TRBD2,TGTGCCAGCAGCCTACGCTCCGGACTAGCGGGAGAGACCCAGTACTTC,CASSLRSGLAGETQYF
TRBV5-1,TRBJ2-2,few,TRBD1,TGCGCCAGCAGCACCGACAGGGGAACCGGGGAGCTGTTTTTT,CASSTDRGTGELFF
TRBV7-9,TRBJ1-5,.,.,TGTGCCAGCAGCTTAAACCGGGGAGGTCATCAGCCCCAGCATTTT,CASSLNRGGHQPQHF
TRBV6-6,TRBJ2-3,.,.,TGTGCCAGCAGGCGACAGGACCCTAGCACAGATACGCAGTATTTT,CASRRQDPSTDTQYF
TRBV28,TRBJ2-5,few,TRBD1,TGTGCCAGCAGTACCAAGGGGGCCGCCCCACAAGAGACCCAGTACTTC,CASSTKGAAPQETQYF
TRBV10-3,TRBJ2-7,.,TRBD1,TGTGCCATCAGTCAGAATTCCGGGACAGGCAGTCCCGAGCAGTACTTC,CAISQNSGTGSPEQYF
TRBV5-4,TRBJ2-3,.,TRBD2,TGTGCCAGCAGCTTGGGGGCGGGAGGCGGTCCAGATACGCAGTATTTT,CASSLGAGGGPDTQYF
TRBV9,TRBJ2-2,.,.,TGTGCCAGCAGCGACAGGGTGAACACCGGGGAGCTGTTTTTT,CASSDRVNTGELFF
TRBV19,TRBJ2-5,.,.,TGTGCCAGTAGTAGACCGGGACTCCAAGAGACCCAGTACTTC,CASSRPGLQETQYF
TRBV27,TRBJ2-7,few,.,TGTGCCAGCAGTTTAAGCCTAGGCTCCTACGAGCAGTACTTC,CASSLSLGSYEQYF
TRBV5-1,TRBJ1-4,.,.,TGCGCCAGCAGCTCTGGCGGGCCACCTTTTAATGAAAAACTGTTTTTT,CASSSGGPPFNEKLFF
TRBV15,TRBJ2-5,few,.,TGTGCCACCAGCCGCCGCGAGACCCTGCAAGAGACCCAGTACTTC,CATSRRETLQETQYF
TRBV7-6,TRBJ1-4,.,.,TGTGCCAGCAGCTTGTTGGCCGCAACTAATGAAAAACTGTTTTTT,CASSLLAATNEKLFF
TRBV18,TRBJ2-5,few,.,TGTGCCAGCTCACGCAGCGGGTTCCAAGAGACCCAGTACTTC,CASSRSGFQETQYF
TRBV21-1,TRBJ1-5,many,.,TGTGCCAGCAGCAAGTGGGAATTAAACAATCAGCCCCAGCATTTT,CASSKWELNNQPQHF
TRBV19,TRBJ2-2,.,TRBD2,TGTGCCAGTACGCGACTAGCGGGAGGTACATCCGGGGAGCTGTTTTTT,CASTRLAGGTSGELFF
TRBV9,TRBJ2-3,.,.,TGTGCCAGCAGCGTAGCCTCCGGGACGAGAACGCAGTATTTT,CASSVASGTRTQYF
TRBV7-2,TRBJ2-1,few,.,TGTGCCAGCAGCTTAGCGTTTTCCTCCTACAATGAGCAGTTCTTC,CASSLAFSSYNEQFF
TRBV29-1,TRBJ2-7,few,.,TGCAGCGTTGTCCTTCAGGTAGAATCCTACGAGCAGTACTTC,CSVVLQVESYEQYF
TRBV9,TRBJ1-2,.,TRBD1,TGTGCCAGCAGCGTAGCAGGGGGCCTCAGCTACACCTTC,CASSVAGGLSYTF
TRBV9,TRBJ2-3,.,TRBD2,TGTGCCAGCAGCCCAAAGGGCGGGAGGATCACAGATACGCAGTATTTT,CASSPKGGRITDTQYF
TRBV11-3,TRBJ2-1,.,TRBD2,TGTGCCAGCAGCCAGACTAGCGGGAGACGGTCCTACAATGAGCAGTTCTTC,CASSQTSGRRSYNEQFF
TRBV19,TRBJ1-2,few,TRBD1,TGTGCCAGTAGTACCCGGGACAGGGTTTATGGCTACACCTTC,CASSTRDRVYGYTF
TRBV27,TRBJ1-1,few,.,TGTGCCAGCAGTTTAAGGGGGTGGGGGGCGCCGGTCAGGAACACTGAAGCTTTCTTT,CASSLRGWGAPVRNTEAFF
TRBV7-2,TRBJ1-2,.,TRBD1,TGTGCCAGCAGCTTCGACAGGGGACCCTATGGCTACACCTTC,CASSFDRGPYGYTF
TRBV18,TRBJ2-3,once,.,TGTGCCAGCTCACCACCGACAGTCCTCACAGATACGCAGTATTTT,CASSPPTVLTDTQYF
TRBV2,TRBJ2-7,few,.,TGTGCCAGCAGTGAAAGCCCCTACGAGCAGTACTTC,CASSESPYEQYF
TRBV29-1,TRBJ1-5,few,.,TGCAGCGTTGATAACCAGGGACAGCCCCAGCATTTT,CSVDNQGQPQHF
TRBV7-2,TRBJ2-3,few,TRBD2,TGTGCCAGCAGCTGGACTAGCGGGATGGATACGCAGTATTTT,CASSWTSGMDTQYF
TRBV5-1,TRBJ2-1,few,.,TGCGCCAGCAGCTCCCACAATGAGCAGTTCTTC,CASSSHNEQFF
TRBV2,TRBJ2-1,.,TRBD2,TGTGCCAGCAGTGAGTCAATGCCAGGGAGGGGGCAGTTCTTC,CASSESMPGRGQFF
TRBV9,TRBJ2-1,few,TRBD2,TGTGCCAGCAGCGTAGAATGGAGGCTAGCGGGAGCTGAGCAGTTCTTC,CASSVEWRLAGAEQFF
TRBV6-1,TRBJ2-2,few,.,TGTGCCAGCAGTAATAGCGGCGCCGGGGGCGGGGAGCTGTTTTTT,CASSNSGAGGGELFF
TRBV5-4,TRBJ2-5,.,.,TGTGCCAGCAGCCCAGTGGGGGCGCATGAGGAGACCCAGTACTTC,CASSPVGAHEETQYF
TRBV14,TRBJ2-1,many,.,TGTGCCAGCAGCCAGCTCGCGGTCAGCGAGCAGTTCTTC,CASSQLAVSEQFF
TRBV13,TRBJ2-3,.,.,TGTGCCAGCAGCTCTTTTTGGCGCTCAGATACGCAGTATTTT,CASSSFWRSDTQYF